A selection of T cell receptor beta chains follows, all from one sample in a study of T cells after yellow fever vaccination. Each CDR3 protein gets one entry after TCRdb re-called the 5' RACE reads with MiXCR. The sample consists of fewer than 400,000 distinct CDR3 sequences, roughly 6.2% of them appearing once. Sequences were derived from PBMCs, sampled 5 days after the yellow fever booster vaccination. The receptors shown here come from a young man who received the YFV17D yellow fever vaccine. Both conserved end residues are part of each CDR3.

>TRBV7-2|TRBJ2-6
CASTPWAGANVLTF
>TRBV10-3|TRBJ2-7
CAISEGYEQYF
>TRBV29-1|TRBJ2-3
CSVALDTQYF
>TRBV29-1|TRBJ2-3
CSVESSGGSTDTQYF
>TRBV12-3/TRBV12-4|TRBJ2-1
CASSVGYEQFF
>TRBV7-3|TRBJ1-5
CASSNDRAGPQHF
>TRBV4-2|TRBJ1-5
CASSQSLMDRGVSNQPQHF
>TRBV21-1|TRBJ2-1
CASSKSRTLLFDNEQFF
>TRBV12-3/TRBV12-4|TRBJ2-1
CASSPGTNPYNEQFF
>TRBV12-3/TRBV12-4|TRBJ2-1
CASSLRRRNSYNEQFF
>TRBV9|TRBJ2-5
CASSPHMDRAGETQYF
>TRBV7-8|TRBJ1-5
CASSLEGVWGNQPQHF
>TRBV23-1|TRBJ2-1
CASSQSISRLGRGNEQFF
>TRBV5-1|TRBJ2-7
CASSLGPSGSGIGVYHSYEQYF
>TRBV24-1|TRBJ2-2
CATSDGTWGPGELFF
>TRBV29-1|TRBJ2-7
CSVGGLSGAEQYF
>TRBV14|TRBJ2-5
CASSRDPLGFQTQYF
>TRBV20-1|TRBJ2-7
CSAKRPGAYEQYF
>TRBV25-1|TRBJ2-1
CASSVRPGGPVGEQFF
>TRBV4-3|TRBJ2-1
CASSQDEESSYNEQFF
>TRBV15|TRBJ2-7
CATSRARFGDEQYF
>TRBV9|TRBJ2-5
CASSVGTFGQETQYF
>TRBV3-1|TRBJ2-2
CASSPRFSSNTGELFF
>TRBV5-6|TRBJ2-1
CASKGEGYNEQFF
>TRBV20-1|TRBJ2-2
CSARPGGGPTGELFF
>TRBV29-1|TRBJ1-1
CSVYNPQTVEAFF
>TRBV7-9|TRBJ1-5
CASSPDTGNQPQHF
>TRBV4-2|TRBJ2-1
CASSQEYGRNEQFF
>TRBV29-1|TRBJ2-2
CSVEWGRVGGELFF
>TRBV4-3|TRBJ2-1
CASSHVGRSYNEQFF
>TRBV20-1|TRBJ2-3
CSAPASTDTQYF
>TRBV7-9|TRBJ1-1
CASGESREAFF
>TRBV7-2|TRBJ2-5
CASSLVIAFQETQYF
>TRBV6-6|TRBJ1-1
CASIKTLNTEAFF
>TRBV6-1|TRBJ2-5
CASRVPGGRETQYF
>TRBV7-9|TRBJ2-7
CASIQGTWTPYEQYF
>TRBV18|TRBJ2-5
CASSPRTVQETQYF
>TRBV7-2|TRBJ2-7
CASSLGSGRTSYEQYF
>TRBV15|TRBJ2-1
CATRNYNEQFF
>TRBV11-2|TRBJ2-3
CASSLSESTQYF
>TRBV18|TRBJ2-2
CASSPSIVGRSGELFF
>TRBV6-5|TRBJ2-3
CASSYQGLTTDTQYF
>TRBV5-5|TRBJ2-3
CASSFRQVEGTDTQYF
>TRBV7-6|TRBJ2-7
CASSRTEDRSSYEQYF
>TRBV4-3|TRBJ2-6
CASSQERGLGANVLTF
>TRBV11-2|TRBJ1-5
CASSLVPSGQPQHF
>TRBV20-1|TRBJ2-1
CSASGSGDNEQFF
>TRBV12-3/TRBV12-4|TRBJ1-1
CASSLYRDSNTEAFF
>TRBV27|TRBJ1-4
CASSDRGAGEKLFF